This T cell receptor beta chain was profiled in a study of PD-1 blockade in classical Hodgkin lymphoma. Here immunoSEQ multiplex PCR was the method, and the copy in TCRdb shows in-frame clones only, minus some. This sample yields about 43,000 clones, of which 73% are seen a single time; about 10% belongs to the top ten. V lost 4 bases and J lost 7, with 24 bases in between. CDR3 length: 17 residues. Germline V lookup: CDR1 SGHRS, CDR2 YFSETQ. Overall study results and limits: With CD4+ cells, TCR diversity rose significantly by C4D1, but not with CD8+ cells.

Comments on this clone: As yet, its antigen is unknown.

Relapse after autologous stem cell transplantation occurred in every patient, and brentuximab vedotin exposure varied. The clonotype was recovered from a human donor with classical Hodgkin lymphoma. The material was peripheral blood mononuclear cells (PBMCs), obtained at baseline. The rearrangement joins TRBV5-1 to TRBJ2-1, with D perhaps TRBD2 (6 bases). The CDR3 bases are TGCGCCAGCAGCCACTGGGGGGTAGGGAAGCCAGGGAATGAGCAGTTCTTC. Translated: CASSHWGVGKPGNEQFF.